Included here is one T cell receptor (beta chain) sequence, with context. Antigen unknown. At one of its ends the junction is not consistent with the germline gene, which may arise from a read error. This specimen belongs to a study of cytomegalovirus exposure and HLA in healthy donors. Study-level results: The authors later linked a missense DCLRE1C variant to TCR beta V- and J-gene trimming. Later, an analysis showed that TCR beta chains associated with HLA were more clonally expanded than others that were equally common.

Both 60 Vbeta primers and 13 Jbeta primers went into the PCR. The protocol was immunoSEQ multiplex PCR, while the TCRdb copy is restricted to in-frame clones and leaves out a portion. Of over 85,000 clones listed, around four fifths are singletons. This sequence was found in a man aged 40-55 years in good health and CMV-seronegative. What was sequenced was PBMCs.

In nucleotides, the CDR3 is TGTTCCAGCAGCTCTCCTGCTGAAGCTTTCTTT. Its protein is CSSSSPAEAFF. The chain employs TRBV7-9 and TRBJ1-1; no reliable D call. Germline V gives CDR1 SEHNR, CDR2 FQNEAQ (reference sequence). CDR3 size: 11 residues.